These 30 T cell receptor beta chains were sequenced from one sample in a study of shared clonotypes between healthy human individuals. Clones were read by immunoSEQ multiplex PCR, and TCRdb kept only the in-frame ones, dropping some. This sample has a few million clones, with under 97% found just once. Specimen: naive CD4+ T cells sorted from blood. Noted subset: CD45RA+ positively selected. The receptors originated from a man aged 18 to 30 in good health.

Concerning this clone: Other DNA sequences of this sample code for an identical CDR3. The rearrangement links TRBV5-1 to TRBJ1-2; 7 nucleotides align to TRBD1. The germline CDR1 and CDR2 sequences are SGHRS and YFSETQ. This CDR3 contains 12 residues. V was pared by 2 bases and J by 8 bases, with 3 bases of the junction left unmatched. The CDR3: CASSFDRAGYTF. The CDR3 DNA is TGCGCCAGCAGCTTCGACAGGGCCGGCTACACCTTC.

The chain couples TRBV2 to TRBJ1-1, with a weak D call TRBD1 (6 bases). The CDR3 totals 11 residues. V was cut by 4 bases and J by 12 bases, with 12 bases left in between. CDR1 SNHLY and CDR2 FYNNEI come from the germline V gene. This chain's CDR3 is CASSGGRWSFF. The CDR3 DNA sequence: TGTGCCAGCAGTGGGGGGCGCTGGTCTTTCTTT.

A note on this clone: Other DNA variants within this sample encode the same CDR3. The chain employs TRBV5-1 and TRBJ2-3; D uncertain. The V end lost 3 bases, the J end lost 3 bases, and 8 bases lay between the germline ends. The CDR3 totals 13 residues. Germline V gene data show CDR1 as SGHRS and CDR2 as YFSETQ. DNA for the CDR3: TGCGCCAGCAGCTCACAGATTACAGATACGCAGTATTTT. The encoded protein is CASSSQITDTQYF.

Regarding this clone: This specimen includes other DNA sequences encoding the same CDR3. The chain uses TRBV7-9 and TRBJ2-3, with TRBD1 matching 8 bases. The CDR3 totals 15 residues. Per germline, CDR1 SEHNR and CDR2 FQNEAQ (reference sequence). J gave up 0 bases and V 5 bases, and 4 bases lay outside the gene matches. This CDR3 is CASSPGTGSTDTQYF. The CDR3 bases are TGTGCCAGCAGCCCCGGGACAGGTAGCACAGATACGCAGTATTTT.

The chain couples TRBV5-4 to TRBJ2-7; a weak D match, TRBD2 (6 bases). The CDR3 is 14 amino acids. Between the trimmed V and J ends, which lost 5 bases and 0 bases, there was a span of 12 bases. Per germline, CDR1 SGHNT and CDR2 YYREEE (reference sequence). The CDR3 region has the DNA TGTGCCAGCAGTCCCCGGGGGAGCTCCTACGAGCAGTACTTC. Amino acids: CASSPRGSSYEQYF.

As for this clone: Within the sample, other DNA sequences also encode this same CDR3. The chain links TRBV6-5 to TRBJ2-1, with a tentative D call TRBD2 (6 bases). The CDR3 has 13 amino acids. CDR1 and CDR2 from the germline V gene are MNHEY and SVGAGI. Trimming removed 5 bases from V and 2 bases from J, with 7 bases in between. CDR3 bases: TGTGCCAGCAGTCGGACTACCTACAATGAGCAGTTCTTC. Residues: CASSRTTYNEQFF.

J is TRBJ1-6 and V is TRBV28; no firm D call. Germline CDR1 and CDR2: MDHEN and SYDVKM. Trimming pared 7 bases from V and 0 bases from J, leaving 10 bases between. The CDR3 has 15 residues. The CDR3 DNA reads TGTGCCAGCAACGACGTGAGCTCCTATAATTCACCCCTCCACTTT. Its translation: CASNDVSSYNSPLHF.

V gene TRBV6-1 combines with J gene TRBJ1-5; D is possibly TRBD1 (5 bases). The ends were cut back, 6 bases at V and 4 bases at J, with 16 bases in the middle. This CDR3 has 15 amino acids. Per the germline V gene, CDR1 is MNHNS and CDR2 is SASEGT. CDR3 in amino acids: CASSPGEGWNQPQHF. The DNA of the CDR3 is TGTGCCAGCAGCCCCGGGGAGGGGTGGAATCAGCCCCAGCATTTT.

Concerning this clone: Germline is not matched at one junction end, which may reflect a read error. V is TRBV7-7 and J is TRBJ2-1; 10 nucleotides match TRBD2. Per germline, CDR1 SSHAT and CDR2 FNYEAQ (reference sequence). This CDR3 contains 15 residues. CDR3 DNA: TGTGCTAGCAGCTCCCTAGCGGGAGTCTACAATGAGCAGTTCTTC. Translated, it gives CASSSLAGVYNEQFF.

V gene TRBV15 combines with J gene TRBJ2-1; D is undetermined. V was cut by 0 bases and J by 10 bases, with 16 bases left in between. Germline V gene lookup returns CDR1 LNHNV and CDR2 YYDKDF (reference sequence). The CDR3 loop spans 15 amino acids. The CDR3 region has the DNA TGTGCCACCAGCAGAGATCCGGGTATCGGCGTGGAGCAGTTCTTC. It translates to CATSRDPGIGVEQFF.

This clone was seen just once. Distinct nucleotide sequences in the sample also encode this CDR3. The genes are TRBV6-5 and TRBJ1-2; TRBD1 aligns across 10 bases. V gave up 2 bases and J gave up 4 bases; unmatched junction bases: 4. The CDR3 length is 15 residues. CDR1 and CDR2 (germline): MNHEY, SVGAGI. CDR3 DNA: TGTGCCAGCAGTTACCGGGACAGGGGTGGCTATGGCTACACCTTC. Its translation is CASSYRDRGGYGYTF.

This chain links TRBV14 with TRBJ2-7, with D perhaps TRBD1 or TRBD2 (6 bases each). V lost 4 bases, J lost 3 bases, and 19 bases lay in between. The length of the CDR3 is 16 residues. CDR1 is SGHDN, CDR2 FVKESK, per germline. The DNA for the CDR3 is TGTGCCAGCAGCCCCAGGGGCGGGGCGGGACTCTACGAGCAGTACTTC. Translating it yields CASSPRGGAGLYEQYF. The full variable domain, rest sourced from reference TRBV14 and TRBJ2-7, is EAGVTQFPSHSVIEKGQTVTLRCDPISGHDNLYWYRRVMGKEIKFLLHFVKESKQDESGMPNNRFLAERTGGTYSTLKVQPAELEDSGVYFCASSPRGGAGLYEQYFGPGTRLTVT.

This clone occurred a few times. The chain employs TRBV7-9 and TRBJ1-3; D is undetermined. Germline V gene lookup returns CDR1 SEHNR and CDR2 FQNEAQ (reference sequence). The CDR3 extends over 13 amino acids. V lost 4 bases and J lost 9, with 13 bases in between. Here the CDR3 reads CASSSTAAATIYF. CDR3 DNA sequence: TGTGCCAGCAGCTCAACAGCTGCAGCCACCATATATTTT.

The chain has TRBV19 and TRBJ2-1, with D possibly being TRBD2 (5 bases). Between the trimmed V and J ends, which lost 5 bases and 4 bases, there was a span of 12 bases. The V gene's germline CDR1 is LNHDA and CDR2 SQIVND (reference sequence). This CDR3 comprises 14 residues. The CDR3 sequence is CASSSGELYNEQFF. Here the CDR3 DNA reads TGTGCCAGTAGTTCCGGGGAGCTTTACAATGAGCAGTTCTTC.

This sequence joins TRBV10-3 and TRBJ2-7; tentative D call: TRBD2 (6 bases). The CDR3 length is 14 residues. V was trimmed by 3 bases and J by 3 bases, leaving 12 bases between them. Germline-derived CDR1 and CDR2 are ENHRY and SYGVKD. Here the CDR3 DNA reads TGTGCCATCAGTGAAGGTCTAGCGAGCTACGAGCAGTACTTC. The encoded protein is CAISEGLASYEQYF.

The rearrangement links TRBV7-2 to TRBJ2-1; 11 bases map to TRBD2. Germline CDR1 and CDR2: SGHTA and FQGNSA. The CDR3 is made up of 16 amino acids. Unmatched junction bases numbered 4, after V lost 1 base and J lost 5 bases. The CDR3 nucleotides read TGTGCCAGCAGCTTAGAGGTAGCGGGAGGGAACAATGAGCAGTTCTTC. Translating gives CASSLEVAGGNNEQFF.

The chain carries TRBV5-6 and TRBJ2-3, with D perhaps matching TRBD1 or TRBD2 (5 bases each). The germline V and J ends were trimmed by 6 bases and 8 bases, with 16 bases remaining between them. CDR1 SGHDT and CDR2 YYEEEE come from the germline V gene. The CDR3 spans 13 residues. CDR3: CASNFAGGTTQYF. The CDR3 coding sequence is TGTGCCAGCAACTTTGCGGGTGGGACTACGCAGTATTTT.

This rearrangement joins TRBV19 to TRBJ1-2; no definite D call. Germline V gives CDR1 LNHDA, CDR2 SQIVND (reference sequence). There are 15 residues in the CDR3. The ends were cut back, 3 bases at V and 5 bases at J, with 16 bases in the middle. The DNA of the CDR3 is TGTGCCAGTAGTATTCGGGCAGGCCCGGGGTATGGCTACACCTTC. Translating gives CASSIRAGPGYGYTF.

This chain joins TRBV5-5 and TRBJ2-1; possible D gene TRBD1, 5 bases. The germline V and J ends were trimmed by 4 bases and 3 bases, with 14 bases remaining between them. The CDR3 is made up of 15 amino acids. The V gene's germline CDR1 is SGHKS and CDR2 YYEKEE (reference sequence). The chain's CDR3 is CASSRNQDNYNEQFF. The CDR3 DNA sequence: TGTGCCAGCAGCCGAAACCAGGACAACTACAATGAGCAGTTCTTC.

V and J are TRBV5-4 and TRBJ2-5; 8 bases line up with TRBD1. V lost 0 bases, J lost 5 bases, and 6 bases stayed unmatched. Germline assignment: CDR1 SGHNT and CDR2 YYREEE (reference sequence). The CDR3 runs 15 residues. CDR3: CASSLDLNRGETQYF. The CDR3 coding sequence is TGTGCCAGCAGCTTGGACCTCAACAGGGGGGAGACCCAGTACTTC.

Notes on this clone: This sample includes further DNA sequences coding for the same CDR3. V usage is TRBV18 and J usage is TRBJ2-3; 16 nucleotides match TRBD2. The CDR3 has 17 amino acids. Trimming took 3 bases from V and 5 from J; bases not matched to a gene: 5. Germline assignment: CDR1 KGHSH and CDR2 LQKENI. CDR3 bases: TGTGCCAGCTCACCGGGACTAGCGGGAGGGCCTGGAGATACGCAGTATTTT. It translates to CASSPGLAGGPGDTQYF.

The gene calls are TRBV6-6 and TRBJ1-3; D remains unclear. Germline values: CDR1 MNHNY, CDR2 SVGAGI (reference sequence). Trimming took off 7 bases at V and 2 bases at J, with 12 bases between the two ends. The CDR3 covers 14 residues. The CDR3 coding sequence is TGTGCCAGCAAAGGAGGGAGCACTGGAAACACCATATATTTT. Amino acid sequence: CASKGGSTGNTIYF.

This clone has a single count. The chain combines TRBV19 with TRBJ1-2; D may be TRBD1 (5 bases). Looked up from germline, CDR1 is LNHDA and CDR2 is SQIVND (reference sequence). V shed 5 bases and J shed 8 bases, with 21 bases lying between them. There are 15 residues in the CDR3. CDR3 DNA: TGTGCCAGTAGTGTGCAGAGAGGGGACCTGCGGGGCTACACCTTC. Amino acids: CASSVQRGDLRGYTF.

The chain joins TRBV4-3 to TRBJ1-6, with D possibly TRBD1 on 5 matching bases. The germline gives CDR1 LGHNA, CDR2 YSLEER. The germline V and J ends were trimmed by 1 base and 2 bases, with 6 bases remaining between them. The CDR3 is made up of 15 amino acids. The chain's CDR3 is CASSQGRAYNSPLHF. The CDR3, as DNA: TGCGCCAGCAGCCAAGGCAGGGCCTATAATTCACCCCTCCACTTT.

This clone was counted a single time. This chain connects TRBV10-2 to TRBJ2-7; no firm D call. CDR1 WSHSY and CDR2 SAAADI come from the germline V gene. Trimming took 6 bases from V and 3 from J, leaving 6 bases between them. The CDR3 extends over 11 amino acids. The CDR3 nucleotides read TGCGCCAGCAGCGACTTCTACGAGCAGTACTTC. Its protein product is CASSDFYEQYF.

The chain has TRBV5-5 and TRBJ1-6; TRBD1 is a possible D gene (6 bases). Germline values: CDR1 SGHKS, CDR2 YYEKEE (reference sequence). The CDR3 runs 16 residues. Trimming stripped 2 bases from V and 6 bases from J, with 15 bases between. The CDR3 sequence is CASSLEPGAPNSPLHF. CDR3 coding DNA: TGTGCCAGCAGCTTAGAACCAGGGGCGCCTAATTCACCCCTCCACTTT.

This chain uses TRBV6-6 with TRBJ1-6, with 8 bases lining up with TRBD1. The CDR3 has 14 residues. V shed 6 bases and J 10 bases; nucleotides not matched to a gene: 8. The V gene's germline CDR1 is MNHNY and CDR2 SVGAGI (reference sequence). The CDR3 DNA reads as TGTGCCAGCAGCCCCGTCAGGGGGCAATCACCCCTCCACTTT. Residues: CASSPVRGQSPLHF.

The V and J genes are TRBV10-2 and TRBJ2-1, with 8 bases matching TRBD2. The germline V gene encodes CDR1 WSHSY and CDR2 SAAADI. This CDR3 comprises 16 residues. V lost 5 bases and J lost 6; bases outside the gene matches: 12. DNA of the CDR3: TGCGCCAGCAGTCATCCCGGGACTAGGGCATCCAATGAGCAGTTCTTC. The encoded protein is CASSHPGTRASNEQFF.

The chain combines TRBV23-1 with TRBJ2-7, with 8 bases that match TRBD1. TRBV23-1 falls under the ORF class, with uncertain function. V dropped 7 bases and J dropped 2; count of bases not matched to a gene: 19. CDR3 size: 18 residues. CDR3 loop: CASNNPGTGYDDPYEQYF. The DNA for the CDR3 is TGCGCCAGCAATAACCCCGGGACAGGCTACGATGATCCCTACGAGCAGTACTTC.

The chain joins TRBV4-1 to TRBJ2-2, with D maybe TRBD1 (6 bases). The V end was cut by 0 bases, the J end by 6 bases, with 14 bases between. The CDR3 has 16 residues. CDR1 is MGHRA and CDR2 is YSYEKL in the germline V gene. In DNA form, the CDR3 reads TGCGCCAGCAGCCAAGATAAACAGGGTAGGGCCGGGGAGCTGTTTTTT. It encodes CASSQDKQGRAGELFF.